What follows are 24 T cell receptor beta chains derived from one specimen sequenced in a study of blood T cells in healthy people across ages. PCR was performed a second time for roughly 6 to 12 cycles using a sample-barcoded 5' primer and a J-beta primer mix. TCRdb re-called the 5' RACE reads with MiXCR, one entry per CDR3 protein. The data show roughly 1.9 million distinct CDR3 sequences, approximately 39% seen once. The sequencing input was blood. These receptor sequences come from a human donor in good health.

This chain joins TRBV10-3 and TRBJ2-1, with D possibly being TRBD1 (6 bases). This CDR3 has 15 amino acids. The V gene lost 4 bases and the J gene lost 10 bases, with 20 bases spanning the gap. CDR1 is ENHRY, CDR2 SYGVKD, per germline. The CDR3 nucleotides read TGTGCCATCAGTGGGACAGCGATTAGCTCCTACGAGCAGTTCTTC. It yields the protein CAISGTAISSYEQFF.

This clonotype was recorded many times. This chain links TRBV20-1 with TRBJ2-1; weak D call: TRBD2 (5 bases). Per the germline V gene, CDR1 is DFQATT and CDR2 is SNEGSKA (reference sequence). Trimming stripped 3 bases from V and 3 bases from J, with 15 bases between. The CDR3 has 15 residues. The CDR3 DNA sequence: TGCAGTGCTAGTAATCGGGAAAGAGACTACAATGAGCAGTTCTTC. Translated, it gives CSASNRERDYNEQFF.

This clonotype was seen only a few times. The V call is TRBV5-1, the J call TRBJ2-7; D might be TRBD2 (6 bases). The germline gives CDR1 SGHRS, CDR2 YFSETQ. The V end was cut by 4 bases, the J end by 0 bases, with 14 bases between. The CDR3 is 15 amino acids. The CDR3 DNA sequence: TGCGCCAGCAGCCCGGAGGGGCAAAGCTCCTACGAGCAGTACTTC. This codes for CASSPEGQSSYEQYF.

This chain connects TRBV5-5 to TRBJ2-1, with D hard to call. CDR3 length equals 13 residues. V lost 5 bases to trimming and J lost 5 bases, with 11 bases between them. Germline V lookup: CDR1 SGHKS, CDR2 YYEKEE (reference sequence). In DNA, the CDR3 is TGTGCCAGCAGATCCGGGCCCAACAATGAGCAGTTCTTC. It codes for CASRSGPNNEQFF.

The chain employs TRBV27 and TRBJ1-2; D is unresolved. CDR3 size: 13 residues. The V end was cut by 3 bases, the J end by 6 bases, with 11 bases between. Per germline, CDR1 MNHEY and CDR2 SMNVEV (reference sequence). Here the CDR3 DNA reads TGTGCCAGCAGTTTTGGCCGATTAAATGGCTACACCTTC. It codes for CASSFGRLNGYTF.

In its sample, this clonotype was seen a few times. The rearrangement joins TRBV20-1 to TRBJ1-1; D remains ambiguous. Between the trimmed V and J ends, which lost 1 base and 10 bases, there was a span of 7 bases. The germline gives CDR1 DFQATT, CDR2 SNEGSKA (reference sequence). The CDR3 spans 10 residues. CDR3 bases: TGCAGTGCTAGAGTCCCGGTAGCTTTCTTT. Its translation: CSARVPVAFF.

CDR3 protein: CASSWGGETQFF. The CDR3 bases are TGCGCCAGCAGCTGGGGCGGGGAGACCCAGTTCTTC. The chain combines TRBV5-1 with TRBJ2-5; D possibly corresponds to TRBD2 (6 bases). The J call may not be correct, given that the DNA end is closer to TRBJ2-1. Looked up from germline, CDR1 is SGHRS and CDR2 is YFSETQ. This CDR3 comprises 12 residues.

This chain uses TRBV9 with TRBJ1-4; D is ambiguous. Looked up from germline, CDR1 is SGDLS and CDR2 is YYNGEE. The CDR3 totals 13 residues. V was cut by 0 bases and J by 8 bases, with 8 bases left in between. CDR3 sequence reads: CASSVDGEEKLFF. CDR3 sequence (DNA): TGTGCCAGCAGCGTAGACGGGGAGGAAAAACTGTTTTTT.

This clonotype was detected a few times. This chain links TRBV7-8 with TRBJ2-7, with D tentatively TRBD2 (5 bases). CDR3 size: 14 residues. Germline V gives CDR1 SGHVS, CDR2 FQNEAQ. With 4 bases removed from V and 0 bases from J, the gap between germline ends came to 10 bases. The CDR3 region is CASSYRTVSYEQYF. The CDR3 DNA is TGTGCCAGCAGCTATCGGACTGTCTCCTACGAGCAGTACTTC.

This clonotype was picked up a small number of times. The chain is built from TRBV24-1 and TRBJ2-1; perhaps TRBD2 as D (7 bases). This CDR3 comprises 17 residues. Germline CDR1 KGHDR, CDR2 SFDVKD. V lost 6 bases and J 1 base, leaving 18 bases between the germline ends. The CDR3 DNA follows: TGTGCCACCAGTAACGCGGGGGCCGCCTCATCCTACAATGAGCAGTTCTTC. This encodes CATSNAGAASSYNEQFF.

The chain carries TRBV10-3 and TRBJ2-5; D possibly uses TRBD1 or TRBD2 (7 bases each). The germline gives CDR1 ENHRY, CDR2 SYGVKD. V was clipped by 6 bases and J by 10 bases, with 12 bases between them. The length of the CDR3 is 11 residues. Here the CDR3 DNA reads TGTGCCATCAGGGGAGGGACAGACCAGTACTTC. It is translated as CAIRGGTDQYF.

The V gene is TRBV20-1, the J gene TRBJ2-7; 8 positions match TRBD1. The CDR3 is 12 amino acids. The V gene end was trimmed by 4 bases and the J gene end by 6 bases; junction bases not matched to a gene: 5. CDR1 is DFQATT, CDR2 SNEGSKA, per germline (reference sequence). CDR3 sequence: CSATGQEFEQYF. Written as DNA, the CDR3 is TGCAGTGCTACGGGACAGGAGTTCGAGCAGTACTTC.

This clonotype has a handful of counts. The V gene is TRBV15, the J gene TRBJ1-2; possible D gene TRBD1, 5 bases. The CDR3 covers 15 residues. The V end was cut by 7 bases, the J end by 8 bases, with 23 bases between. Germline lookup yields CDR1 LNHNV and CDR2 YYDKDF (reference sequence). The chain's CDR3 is CATTERGTAWDGYTF. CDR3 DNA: TGTGCCACCACAGAAAGAGGGACGGCTTGGGACGGCTACACCTTC.

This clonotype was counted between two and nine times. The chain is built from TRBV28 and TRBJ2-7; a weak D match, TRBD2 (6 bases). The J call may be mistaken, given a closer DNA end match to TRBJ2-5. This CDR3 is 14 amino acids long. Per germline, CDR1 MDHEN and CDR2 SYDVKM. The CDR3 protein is CASRLGLPLETQYF. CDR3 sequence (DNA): TGTGCCAGCAGATTGGGACTCCCTCTGGAGACCCAGTACTTC.

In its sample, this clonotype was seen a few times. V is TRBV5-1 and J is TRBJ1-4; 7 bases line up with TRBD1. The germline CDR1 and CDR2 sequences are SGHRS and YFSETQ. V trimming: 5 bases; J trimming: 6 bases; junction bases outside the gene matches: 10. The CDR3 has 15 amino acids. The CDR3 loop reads CASRETGDRDEKLFF. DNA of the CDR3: TGCGCCAGCAGGGAAACAGGGGACCGGGATGAAAAACTGTTTTTT.

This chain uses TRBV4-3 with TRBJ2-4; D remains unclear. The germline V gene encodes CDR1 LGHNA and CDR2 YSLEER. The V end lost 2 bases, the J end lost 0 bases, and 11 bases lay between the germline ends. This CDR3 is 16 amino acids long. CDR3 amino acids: CASSQIYDLAKNIQYF. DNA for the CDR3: TGCGCCAGCAGCCAAATTTATGACCTAGCCAAAAACATTCAGTACTTC.

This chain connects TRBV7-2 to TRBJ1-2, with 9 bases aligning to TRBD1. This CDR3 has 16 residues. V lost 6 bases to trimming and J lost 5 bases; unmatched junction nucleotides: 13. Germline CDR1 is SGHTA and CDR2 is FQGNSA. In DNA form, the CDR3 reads TGTGCCAGCAGGGGAACCGGGACAGGGTTTTGGTATGGCTACACCTTC. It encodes CASRGTGTGFWYGYTF.

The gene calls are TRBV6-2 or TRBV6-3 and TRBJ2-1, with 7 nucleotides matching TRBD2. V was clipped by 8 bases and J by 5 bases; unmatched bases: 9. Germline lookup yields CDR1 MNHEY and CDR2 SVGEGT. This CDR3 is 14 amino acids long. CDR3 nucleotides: TGTGCCAGCCGATCGGGGGGTTCCCACAATGAGCAGTTCTTC. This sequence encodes CASRSGGSHNEQFF.

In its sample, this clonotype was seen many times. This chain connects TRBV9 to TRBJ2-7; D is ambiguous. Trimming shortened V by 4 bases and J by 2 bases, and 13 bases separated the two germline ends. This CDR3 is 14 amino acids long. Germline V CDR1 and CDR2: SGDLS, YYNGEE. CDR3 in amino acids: CASSQRGTPYEQYF. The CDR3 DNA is TGTGCCAGCAGCCAACGCGGAACCCCCTACGAGCAGTACTTC.

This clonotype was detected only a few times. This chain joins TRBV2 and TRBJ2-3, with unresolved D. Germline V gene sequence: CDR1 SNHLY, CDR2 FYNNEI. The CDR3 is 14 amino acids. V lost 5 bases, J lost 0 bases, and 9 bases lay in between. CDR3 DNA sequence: TGTGCCAGCAGTCGGATTCTTAGCACAGATACGCAGTATTTT. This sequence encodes CASSRILSTDTQYF.

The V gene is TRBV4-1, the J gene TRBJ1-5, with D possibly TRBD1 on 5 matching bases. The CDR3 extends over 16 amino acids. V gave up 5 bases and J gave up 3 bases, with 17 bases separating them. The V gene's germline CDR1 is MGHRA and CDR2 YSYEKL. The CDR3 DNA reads TGCGCCAGCAGCTCTGGGGGACCGGGGGACAATCAGCCCCAGCATTTT. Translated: CASSSGGPGDNQPQHF.

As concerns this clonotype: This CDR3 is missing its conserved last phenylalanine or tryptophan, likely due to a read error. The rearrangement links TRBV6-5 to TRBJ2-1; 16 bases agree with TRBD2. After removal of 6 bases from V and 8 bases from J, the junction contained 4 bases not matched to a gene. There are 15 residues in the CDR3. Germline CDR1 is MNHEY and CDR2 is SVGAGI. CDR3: CASRIGTSGGDEQFC. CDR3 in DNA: TGTGCCAGCAGAATCGGGACTAGCGGGGGGGATGAGCAGTTCTGC.

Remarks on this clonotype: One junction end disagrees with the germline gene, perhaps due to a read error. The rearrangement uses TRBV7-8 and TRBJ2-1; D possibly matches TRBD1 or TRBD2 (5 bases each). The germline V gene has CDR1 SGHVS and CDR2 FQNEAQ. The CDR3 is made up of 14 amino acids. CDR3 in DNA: TGTGCCAGCAGCTTAGTCGGGGCCTACGATGAGCAGTTCTTC. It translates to CASSLVGAYDEQFF.

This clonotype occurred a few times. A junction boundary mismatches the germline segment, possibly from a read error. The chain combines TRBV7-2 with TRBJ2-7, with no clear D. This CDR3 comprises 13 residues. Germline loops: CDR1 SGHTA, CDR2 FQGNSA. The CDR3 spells CASSVTPSYGQYF. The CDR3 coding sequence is TGTGCCAGCAGCGTGACTCCCTCCTACGGGCAGTACTTC.